This entry lists 3 T cell receptor beta chains sequenced from one sample in a study of cytomegalovirus exposure and HLA in healthy donors. Vbeta (60) and Jbeta (13) primers were used in the PCR. Assay used: immunoSEQ multiplex PCR; TCRdb lists only in-frame clones, some missing. The data contain approximately 160,000 clones, roughly 77% of them singletons. Sequenced material: PBMCs. These receptors all stem from a woman aged 40 to 49 in good health and CMV-seropositive.

The chain combines TRBV9 with TRBJ1-6, with TRBD1 as a possible D gene (5 bases). V dropped 4 bases and J dropped 11 bases, with 19 bases sitting between them. Germline CDR1 is SGDLS and CDR2 is YYNGEE. This CDR3 is 15 amino acids long. The CDR3 sequence is CASSPWGGPGAPLHF. The CDR3 coding sequence is TGTGCCAGCAGCCCCTGGGGGGGTCCTGGTGCACCCCTCCACTTT.

The J gene is TRBJ1-6, the V gene TRBV6-1; D remains ambiguous. Trimming shortened V by 1 base and J by 5 bases, and 6 bases separated the two germline ends. Per the germline V gene, CDR1 is MNHNS and CDR2 is SASEGT. The CDR3 runs 14 residues. The CDR3 region has the DNA TGTGCCAGCAGTGAAGGCAGGAATAATTCACCCCTCCACTTT. It translates to CASSEGRNNSPLHF.

The chain links TRBV29-1 to TRBJ1-6; 8 bases are a match to TRBD1. This CDR3 contains 13 residues. Germline V gives CDR1 SQVTM, CDR2 ANQGSEA. V was clipped by 5 bases and J by 10 bases; unmatched bases: 7. CDR3 loop: CSVMTGVGSPLHF. For the CDR3, the DNA is TGCAGCGTTATGACAGGGGTGGGCTCACCCCTCCACTTT.